This T cell receptor beta chain was retrieved from a study of blood T cell repertoires in COVID-19. Study-level information: Material from acute and convalescent COVID-19 was sourced from the United States, Italy and Spain. Nucleic acid was either cDNA or gDNA, and it came from T cells, B-cell-depleted T cells, or PBMCs.

Cohort assignment relied on participant-reported clinical history. Original data processing: It was from reference gene primer amplification that nucleated cell counts were estimated. Clones were sequenced by immunoSEQ multiplex PCR, and TCRdb holds only the in-frame ones, with some missing. V and J calls and clone size follow that table, whereas D and trimming were derived from the DNA. The data show about 140,000 clones, approximately 86% seen once. The CDR3 is made up of 14 amino acids. Trimming took 5 bases from V and 1 from J, leaving 11 bases between them. Per germline, CDR1 SNHLY and CDR2 FYNNEI.

Sequencing was performed on PBMCs or T cells enriched from blood (not recorded which). The V call is TRBV2, the J call TRBJ1-1, with D maybe TRBD1 (5 bases). The receptor was isolated from a woman between 40 and 50 years old who had recovered from COVID-19. DNA for the CDR3: TGTGCCAGCAGTATTACCAGGGCGAACACTGAAGCTTTCTTT. Translated, it gives CASSITRANTEAFF.